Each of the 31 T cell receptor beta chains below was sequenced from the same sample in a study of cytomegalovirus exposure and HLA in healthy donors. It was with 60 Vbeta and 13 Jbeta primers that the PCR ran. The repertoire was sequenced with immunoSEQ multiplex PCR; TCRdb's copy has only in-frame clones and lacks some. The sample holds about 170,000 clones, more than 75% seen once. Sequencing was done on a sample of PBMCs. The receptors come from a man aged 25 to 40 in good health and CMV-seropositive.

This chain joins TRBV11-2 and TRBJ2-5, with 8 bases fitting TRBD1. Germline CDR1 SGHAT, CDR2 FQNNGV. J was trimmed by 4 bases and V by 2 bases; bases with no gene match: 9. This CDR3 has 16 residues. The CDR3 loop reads CASSLSLDRVRETQYF. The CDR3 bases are TGTGCCAGCAGCTTATCTTTGGACAGGGTACGAGAGACCCAGTACTTC.

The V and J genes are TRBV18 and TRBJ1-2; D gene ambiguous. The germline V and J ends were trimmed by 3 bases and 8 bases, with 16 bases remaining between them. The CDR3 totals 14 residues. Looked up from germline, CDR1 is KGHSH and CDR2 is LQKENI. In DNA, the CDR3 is TGTGCCAGCTCACCGGACCGAGGACTGAGAGGCTACACCTTC. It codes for CASSPDRGLRGYTF.

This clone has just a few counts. CDR3: CASSPQGDTEAFF. CDR3 DNA sequence: TGTGCCAGCAGTCCACAGGGAGACACTGAAGCTTTCTTT. V gene TRBV27 combines with J gene TRBJ1-1, with a weak D call TRBD1 (6 bases). The V gene lost 5 bases and the J gene lost 3 bases, with 10 bases spanning the gap. The CDR3 sequence is 13 residues long. Germline V gives CDR1 MNHEY, CDR2 SMNVEV (reference sequence).

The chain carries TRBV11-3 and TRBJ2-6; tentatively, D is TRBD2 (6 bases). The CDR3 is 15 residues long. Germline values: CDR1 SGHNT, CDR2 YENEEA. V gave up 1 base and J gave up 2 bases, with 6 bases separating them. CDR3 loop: CASSLGGTGANVLTF. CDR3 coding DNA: TGTGCCAGCAGCTTAGGCGGGACTGGGGCCAACGTCCTGACTTTC.

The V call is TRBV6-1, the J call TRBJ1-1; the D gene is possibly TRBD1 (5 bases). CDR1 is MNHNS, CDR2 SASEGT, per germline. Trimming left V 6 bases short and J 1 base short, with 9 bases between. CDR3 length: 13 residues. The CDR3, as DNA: TGTGCCAGCAGGTTCCAGGGGAACACTGAAGCTTTCTTT. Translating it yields CASRFQGNTEAFF.

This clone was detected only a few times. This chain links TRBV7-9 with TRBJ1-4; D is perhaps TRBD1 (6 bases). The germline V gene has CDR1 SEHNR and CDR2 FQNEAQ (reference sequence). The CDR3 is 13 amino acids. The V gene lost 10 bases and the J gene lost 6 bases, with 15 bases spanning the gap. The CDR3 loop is CATRGGADEKLFF. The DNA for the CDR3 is TGTGCCACCAGAGGGGGGGCTGATGAAAAACTGTTTTTT.

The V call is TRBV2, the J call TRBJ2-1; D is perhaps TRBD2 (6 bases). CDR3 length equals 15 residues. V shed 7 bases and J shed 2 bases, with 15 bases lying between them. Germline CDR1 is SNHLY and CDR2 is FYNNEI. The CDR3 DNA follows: TGTGCCAGCACTGTAGCGGCCCTCACCTACAATGAGCAGTTCTTC. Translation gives CASTVAALTYNEQFF.

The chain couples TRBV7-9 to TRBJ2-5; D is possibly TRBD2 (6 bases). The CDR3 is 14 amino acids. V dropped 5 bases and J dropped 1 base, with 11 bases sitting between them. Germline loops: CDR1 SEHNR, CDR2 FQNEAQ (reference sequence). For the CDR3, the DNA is TGTGCCAGCAGCCGGAATAGCGGCCAAGAGACCCAGTACTTC. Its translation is CASSRNSGQETQYF.

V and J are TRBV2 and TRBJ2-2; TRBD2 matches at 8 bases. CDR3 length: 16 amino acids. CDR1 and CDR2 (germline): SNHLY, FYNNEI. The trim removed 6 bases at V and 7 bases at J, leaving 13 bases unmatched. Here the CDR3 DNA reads TGTGCCAGCAGAGGTAGCGGGAACCCTTACATCGGGGAGCTGTTTTTT. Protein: CASRGSGNPYIGELFF. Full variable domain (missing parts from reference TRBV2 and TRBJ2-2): EPEVTQTPSHQVTQMGQEVILRCVPISNHLYFYWYRQILGQKVEFLVSFYNNEISEKSEIFDDQFSVERPDGSNFTLKIRSTKLEDSAMYFCASRGSGNPYIGELFFGEGSRLTVL.

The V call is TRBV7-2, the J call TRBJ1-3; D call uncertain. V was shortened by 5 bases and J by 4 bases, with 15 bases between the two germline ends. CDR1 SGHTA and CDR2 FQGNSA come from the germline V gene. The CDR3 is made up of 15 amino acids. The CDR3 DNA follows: TGTGCCAGCAGCCCCGGGTCTGCCTCGGGAAACACCATATATTTT. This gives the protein CASSPGSASGNTIYF.

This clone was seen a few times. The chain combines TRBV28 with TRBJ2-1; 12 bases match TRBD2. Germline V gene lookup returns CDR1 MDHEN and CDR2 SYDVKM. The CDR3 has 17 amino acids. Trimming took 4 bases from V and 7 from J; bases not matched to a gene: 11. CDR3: CASSSTRGLAGGNEQFF. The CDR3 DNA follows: TGTGCCAGCAGTTCAACCCGGGGGCTAGCGGGAGGGAATGAGCAGTTCTTC.

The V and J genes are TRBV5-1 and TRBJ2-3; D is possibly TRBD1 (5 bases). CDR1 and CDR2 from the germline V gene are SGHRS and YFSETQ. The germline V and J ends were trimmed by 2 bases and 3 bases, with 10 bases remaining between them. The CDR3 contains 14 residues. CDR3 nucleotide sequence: TGCGCCAGCAGCTTCGGCGACAGAACAGATACGCAGTATTTT. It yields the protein CASSFGDRTDTQYF.

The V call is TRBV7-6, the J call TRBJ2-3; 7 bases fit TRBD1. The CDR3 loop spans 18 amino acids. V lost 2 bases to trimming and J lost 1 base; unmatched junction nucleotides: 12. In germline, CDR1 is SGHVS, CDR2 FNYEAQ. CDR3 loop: CASSLRQGPREGTDTQYF. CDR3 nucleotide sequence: TGTGCCAGCAGCTTACGACAGGGACCCAGAGAGGGCACAGATACGCAGTATTTT.

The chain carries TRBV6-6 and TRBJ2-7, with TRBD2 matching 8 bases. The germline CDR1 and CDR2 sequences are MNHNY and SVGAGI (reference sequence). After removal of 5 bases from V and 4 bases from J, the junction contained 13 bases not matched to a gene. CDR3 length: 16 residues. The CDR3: CASSRRGAGDPYEQYF. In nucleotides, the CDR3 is TGTGCCAGCAGTCGGCGGGGGGCGGGAGATCCTTACGAGCAGTACTTC.

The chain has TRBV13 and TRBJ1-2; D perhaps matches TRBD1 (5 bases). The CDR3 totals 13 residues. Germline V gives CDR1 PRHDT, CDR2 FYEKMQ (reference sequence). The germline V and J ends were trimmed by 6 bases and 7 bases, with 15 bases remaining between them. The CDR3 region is CASSLAGGSGYTF. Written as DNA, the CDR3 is TGTGCCAGCAGTCTAGCGGGGGGATCTGGCTACACCTTC.

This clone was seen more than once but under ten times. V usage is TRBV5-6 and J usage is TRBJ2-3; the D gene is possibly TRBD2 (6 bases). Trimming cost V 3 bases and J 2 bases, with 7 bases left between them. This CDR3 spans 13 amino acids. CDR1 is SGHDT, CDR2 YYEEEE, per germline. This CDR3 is CASSWRDTDTQYF. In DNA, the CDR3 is TGTGCCAGCAGCTGGAGGGACACAGATACGCAGTATTTT.

CDR3 sequence: CATKEEFEAFF. CDR3 bases: TGTGCCACCAAGGAGGAGTTCGAAGCTTTCTTT. This chain links TRBV6-6 with TRBJ1-1; D is undetermined. Germline V CDR1 and CDR2: MNHNY, SVGAGI (reference sequence). The CDR3 is 11 amino acids. Trimming took 10 bases from V and 8 from J, leaving 14 bases between them.

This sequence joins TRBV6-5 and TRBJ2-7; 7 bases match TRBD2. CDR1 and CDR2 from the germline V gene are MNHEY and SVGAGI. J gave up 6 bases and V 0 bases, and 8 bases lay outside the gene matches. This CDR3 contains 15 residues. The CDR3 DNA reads TGTGCCAGCAGTTACTCGGGGGGAGGGCCGACCGAGCAGTACGTC. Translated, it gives CASSYSGGGPTEQYV.

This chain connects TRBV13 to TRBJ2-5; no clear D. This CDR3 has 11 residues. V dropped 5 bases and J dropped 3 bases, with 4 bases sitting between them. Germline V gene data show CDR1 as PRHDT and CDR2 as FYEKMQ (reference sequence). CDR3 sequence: CASSAEETQYF. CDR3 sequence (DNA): TGTGCCAGCAGCGCAGAAGAGACCCAGTACTTC.

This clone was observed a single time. Here the CDR3 DNA reads TGTGCCAGCAGAATAACCACAGGATGGGATAATTCACCCCTCCACTTT. This encodes CASRITTGWDNSPLHF. The chain uses TRBV27 and TRBJ1-6, with D tentatively TRBD1 (5 bases). This CDR3 is built from 16 residues. Trimming stripped 6 bases from V and 5 bases from J, with 17 bases between. From germline, CDR1 is MNHEY and CDR2 SMNVEV (reference sequence).

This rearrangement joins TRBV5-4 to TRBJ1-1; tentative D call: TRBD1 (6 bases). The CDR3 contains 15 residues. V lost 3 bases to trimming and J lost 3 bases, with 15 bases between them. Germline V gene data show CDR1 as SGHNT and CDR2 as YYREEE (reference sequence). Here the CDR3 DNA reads TGTGCCAGCAGCTGGGGGGGGGCGAGTGACACTGAAGCTTTCTTT. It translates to CASSWGGASDTEAFF.

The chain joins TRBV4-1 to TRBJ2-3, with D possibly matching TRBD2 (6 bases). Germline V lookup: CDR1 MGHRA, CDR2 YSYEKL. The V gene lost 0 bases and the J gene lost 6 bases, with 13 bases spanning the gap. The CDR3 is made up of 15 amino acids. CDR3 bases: TGCGCCAGCAGCCAAGAGGGTCGGGGGTCGGATACGCAGTATTTT. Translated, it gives CASSQEGRGSDTQYF.

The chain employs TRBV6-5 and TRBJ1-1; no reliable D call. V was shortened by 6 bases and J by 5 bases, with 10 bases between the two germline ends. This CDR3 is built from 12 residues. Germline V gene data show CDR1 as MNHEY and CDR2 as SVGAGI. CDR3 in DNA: TGTGCCAGCAGCCGCGGCGTAACTGAAGCTTTCTTT. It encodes CASSRGVTEAFF.

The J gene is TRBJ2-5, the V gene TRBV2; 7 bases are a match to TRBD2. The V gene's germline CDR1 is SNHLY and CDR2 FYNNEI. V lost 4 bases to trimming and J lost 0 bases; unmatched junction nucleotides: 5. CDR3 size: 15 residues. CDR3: CASSASGSYQETQYF. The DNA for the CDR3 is TGTGCCAGCAGTGCTAGCGGATCCTACCAAGAGACCCAGTACTTC.

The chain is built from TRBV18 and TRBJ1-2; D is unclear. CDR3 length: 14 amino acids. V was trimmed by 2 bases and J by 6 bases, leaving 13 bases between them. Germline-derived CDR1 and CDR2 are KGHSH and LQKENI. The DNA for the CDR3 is TGTGCCAGCTCACCAGGGTCAGGCGGGGATGGCTACACCTTC. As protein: CASSPGSGGDGYTF. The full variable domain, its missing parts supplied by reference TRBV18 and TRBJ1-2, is NAGVMQNPRHLVRRRGQEARLRCSPMKGHSHVYWYRQLPEEGLKFMVYLQKENIIDESGMPKERFSAEFPKEGPSILRIQQVVRGDSAAYFCASSPGSGGDGYTFGSGTRLTVV.

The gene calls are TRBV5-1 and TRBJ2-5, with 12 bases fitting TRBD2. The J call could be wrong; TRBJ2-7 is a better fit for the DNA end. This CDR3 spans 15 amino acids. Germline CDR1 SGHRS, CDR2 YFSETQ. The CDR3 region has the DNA TGCGCCAGCAGCTTCCGACTAGCGGGAGATCTCGAGCAGTACTTC. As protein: CASSFRLAGDLEQYF.

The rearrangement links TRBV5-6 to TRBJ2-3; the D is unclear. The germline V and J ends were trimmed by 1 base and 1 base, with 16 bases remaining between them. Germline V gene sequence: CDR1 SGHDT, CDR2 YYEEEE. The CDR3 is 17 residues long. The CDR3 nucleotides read TGTGCCAGCAGCTTGCGGTTCCCACCCCGTGGCACAGATACGCAGTATTTT. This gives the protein CASSLRFPPRGTDTQYF.

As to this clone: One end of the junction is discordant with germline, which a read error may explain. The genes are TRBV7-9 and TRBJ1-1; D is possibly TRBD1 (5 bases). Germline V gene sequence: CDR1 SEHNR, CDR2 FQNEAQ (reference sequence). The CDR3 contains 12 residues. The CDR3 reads CSSSLGNREAFF. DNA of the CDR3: TGTTCCAGCAGCTTGGGAAACAGGGAAGCTTTCTTT.

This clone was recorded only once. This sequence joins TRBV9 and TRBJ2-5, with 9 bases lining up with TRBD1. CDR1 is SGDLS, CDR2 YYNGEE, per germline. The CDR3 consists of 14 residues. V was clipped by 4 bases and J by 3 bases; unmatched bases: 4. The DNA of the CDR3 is TGTGCCAGCAGCTTCGGACAGGGGAAAGAGACCCAGTACTTC. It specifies CASSFGQGKETQYF.

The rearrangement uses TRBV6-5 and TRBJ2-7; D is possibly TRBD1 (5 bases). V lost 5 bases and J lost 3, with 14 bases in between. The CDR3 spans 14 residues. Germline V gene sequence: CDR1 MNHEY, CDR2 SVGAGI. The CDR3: CASSEQGENYEQYV. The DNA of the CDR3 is TGTGCCAGCAGTGAACAAGGGGAAAACTACGAGCAGTACGTC.

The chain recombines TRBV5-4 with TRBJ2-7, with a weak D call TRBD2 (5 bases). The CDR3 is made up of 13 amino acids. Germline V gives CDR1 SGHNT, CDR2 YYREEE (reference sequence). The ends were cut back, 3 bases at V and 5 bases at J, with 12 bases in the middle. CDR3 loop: CASSYSPGNEQYF. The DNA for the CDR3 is TGTGCCAGCAGCTACTCCCCCGGGAACGAGCAGTACTTC.